This section outlines one T cell receptor (beta chain) sequence together with its context. The antigen is not known. The V gene's germline CDR1 is MGHRA and CDR2 YSYEKL. V lost 1 base and J 3 bases, leaving 10 bases between the germline ends. The CDR3 is 15 amino acids. The data are from a study of lymphopenia after photon versus proton radiotherapy. General study findings and limits: Post-nadir TCR diversity decline inversely tracked overall survival among those who died. Under photons, naive T cells and diversity fell while effector/memory populations rose.

The assay was immunoSEQ multiplex PCR, and TCRdb's table has in-frame clones only and misses some. This sample has under 15,000 clones, with roughly 90% found just once. Sequenced here: peripheral blood, sampled from a patient treated with proton-based radiotherapy. This chain links TRBV4-1 with TRBJ1-3, with D unclear. The sequence was obtained from a man in his fifties or sixties with pancreatic cancer. The CDR3 is CASSQGSWSGNTIYF. For the CDR3, the DNA is TGCGCCAGCAGCCAAGGTTCGTGGAGTGGAAACACCATATATTTT.